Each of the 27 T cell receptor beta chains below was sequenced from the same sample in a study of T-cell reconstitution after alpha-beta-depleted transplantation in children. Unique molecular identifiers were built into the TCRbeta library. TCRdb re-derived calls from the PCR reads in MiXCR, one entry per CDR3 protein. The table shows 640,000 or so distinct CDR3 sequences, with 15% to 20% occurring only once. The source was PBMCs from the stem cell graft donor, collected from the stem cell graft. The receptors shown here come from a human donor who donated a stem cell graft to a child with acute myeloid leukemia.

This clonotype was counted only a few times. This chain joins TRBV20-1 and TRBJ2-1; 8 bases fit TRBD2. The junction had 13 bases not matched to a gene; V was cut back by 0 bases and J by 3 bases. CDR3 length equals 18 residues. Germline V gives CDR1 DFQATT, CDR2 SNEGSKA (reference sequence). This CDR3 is CSARDILAAIQIYNEQFF. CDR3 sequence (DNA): TGCAGTGCTAGAGATATACTAGCGGCCATCCAAATCTACAATGAGCAGTTCTTC.

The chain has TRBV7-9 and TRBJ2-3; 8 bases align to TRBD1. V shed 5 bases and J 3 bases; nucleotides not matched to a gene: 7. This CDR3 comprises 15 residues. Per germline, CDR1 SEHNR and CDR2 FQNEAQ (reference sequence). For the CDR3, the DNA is TGTGCCAGCAGCCTCCCGGACAGGGCTACAGATACGCAGTATTTT. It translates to CASSLPDRATDTQYF.

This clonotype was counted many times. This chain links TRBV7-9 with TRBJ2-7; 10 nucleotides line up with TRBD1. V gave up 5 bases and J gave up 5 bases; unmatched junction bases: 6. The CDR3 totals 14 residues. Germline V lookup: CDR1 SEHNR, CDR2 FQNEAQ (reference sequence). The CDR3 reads CASSRWDRGDEQYF. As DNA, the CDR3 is TGTGCCAGCAGCAGATGGGACAGGGGCGACGAGCAGTACTTC.

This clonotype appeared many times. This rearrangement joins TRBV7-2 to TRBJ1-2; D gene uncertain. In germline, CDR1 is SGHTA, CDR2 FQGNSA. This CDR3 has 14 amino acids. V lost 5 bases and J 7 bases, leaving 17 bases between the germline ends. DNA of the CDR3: TGTGCCAGCAGCCCAAGCGCGGCAGCTGGTGGCTACACCTTC. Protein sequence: CASSPSAAAGGYTF.

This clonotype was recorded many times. The CDR3 DNA follows: TGCAGTGCTAGGGACCATGGTACGGGCACCGGGGAGCTGTTTTTT. It encodes CSARDHGTGTGELFF. The V gene is TRBV20-1, the J gene TRBJ2-2; no firm D call. The CDR3 runs to 15 residues. Per the germline V gene, CDR1 is DFQATT and CDR2 is SNEGSKA (reference sequence). The ends were cut back, 3 bases at V and 4 bases at J, with 15 bases in the middle.

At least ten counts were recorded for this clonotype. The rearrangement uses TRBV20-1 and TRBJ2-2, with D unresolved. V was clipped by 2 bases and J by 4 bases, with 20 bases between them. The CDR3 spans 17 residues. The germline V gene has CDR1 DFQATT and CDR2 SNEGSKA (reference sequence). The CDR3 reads CSARSDLDVLSTGELFF. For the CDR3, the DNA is TGCAGTGCTAGATCCGACTTGGATGTTTTGAGCACCGGGGAGCTGTTTTTT.

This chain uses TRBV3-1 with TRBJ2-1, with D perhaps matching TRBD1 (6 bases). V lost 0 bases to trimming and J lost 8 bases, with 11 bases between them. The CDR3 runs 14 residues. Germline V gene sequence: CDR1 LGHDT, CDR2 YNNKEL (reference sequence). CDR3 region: CASSQDHRADEQFF. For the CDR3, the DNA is TGTGCCAGCAGCCAAGACCACAGGGCGGATGAGCAGTTCTTC.

CDR3 bases: TGTGCCAGCAGTTACTCGATAGGTGAGCAGTTCTTC. Translated: CASSYSIGEQFF. The rearrangement uses TRBV6-2 or TRBV6-3 and TRBJ2-1, with D hard to call. The V gene lost 0 bases and the J gene lost 9 bases, with 6 bases spanning the gap. CDR1 is MNHEY, CDR2 SVGEGT, per germline. The CDR3 consists of 12 residues.

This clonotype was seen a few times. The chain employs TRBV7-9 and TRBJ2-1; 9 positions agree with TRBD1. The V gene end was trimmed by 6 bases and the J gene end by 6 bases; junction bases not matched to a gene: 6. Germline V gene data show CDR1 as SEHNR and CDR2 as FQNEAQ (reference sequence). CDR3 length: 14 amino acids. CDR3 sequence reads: CASRTGGSFNEQFF. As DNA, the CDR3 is TGTGCCAGCAGGACAGGGGGTTCGTTCAATGAGCAGTTCTTC. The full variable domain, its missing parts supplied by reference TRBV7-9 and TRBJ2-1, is DTGVSQNPRHKITKRGQNVTFRCDPISEHNRLYWYRQTLGQGPEFLTYFQNEAQLEKSRLLSDRFSAERPKGSFSTLEIQRTEQGDSAMYLCASRTGGSFNEQFFGPGTRLTVL.

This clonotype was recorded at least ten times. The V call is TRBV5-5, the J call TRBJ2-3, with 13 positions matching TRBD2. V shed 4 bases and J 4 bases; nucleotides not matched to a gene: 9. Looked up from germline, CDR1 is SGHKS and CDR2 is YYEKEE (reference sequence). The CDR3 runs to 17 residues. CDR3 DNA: TGTGCCAGCAGCCCACCTTGGACTAGCGGGGGTGCAGATACGCAGTATTTT. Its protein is CASSPPWTSGGADTQYF.

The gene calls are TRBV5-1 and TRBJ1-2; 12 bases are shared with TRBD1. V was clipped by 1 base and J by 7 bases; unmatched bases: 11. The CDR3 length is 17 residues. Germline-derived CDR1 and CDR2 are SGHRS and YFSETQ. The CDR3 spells CASSLPGTGGGYSGYTF. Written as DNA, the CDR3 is TGCGCCAGCAGCTTGCCTGGGACAGGGGGCGGTTATAGTGGCTACACCTTC. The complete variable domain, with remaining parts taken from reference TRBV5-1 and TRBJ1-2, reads KAGVTQTPRYLIKTRGQQVTLSCSPISGHRSVSWYQQTPGQGLQFLFEYFSETQRNKGNFPGRFSGRQFSNSRSEMNVSTLELGDSALYLCASSLPGTGGGYSGYTFGSGTRLTVV.

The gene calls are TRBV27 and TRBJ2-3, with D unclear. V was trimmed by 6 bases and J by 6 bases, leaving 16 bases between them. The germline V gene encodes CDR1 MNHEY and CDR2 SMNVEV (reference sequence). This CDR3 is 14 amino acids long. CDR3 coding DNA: TGTGCCAGCAGCCTCACAGCACCTTGGGATACGCAGTATTTT. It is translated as CASSLTAPWDTQYF.

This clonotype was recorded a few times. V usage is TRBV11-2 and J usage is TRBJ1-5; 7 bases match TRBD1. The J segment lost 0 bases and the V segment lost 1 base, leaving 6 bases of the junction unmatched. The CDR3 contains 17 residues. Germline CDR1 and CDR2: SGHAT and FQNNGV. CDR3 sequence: CASSLGTGAYSNQPQHF. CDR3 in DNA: TGTGCCAGCAGCTTAGGAACAGGGGCCTATAGCAATCAGCCCCAGCATTTT.

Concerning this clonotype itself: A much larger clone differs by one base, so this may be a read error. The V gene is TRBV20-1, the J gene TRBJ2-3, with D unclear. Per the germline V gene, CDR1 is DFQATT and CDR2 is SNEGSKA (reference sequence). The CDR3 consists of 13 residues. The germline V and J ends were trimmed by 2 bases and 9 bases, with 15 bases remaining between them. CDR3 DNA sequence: TGCAGTGCTAGATCCCCGGCAGACGGAACGCAGTATTTT. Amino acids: CSARSPADGTQYF.

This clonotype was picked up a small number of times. DNA of the CDR3: TGTGCCAGCAGCATGACAGGGGGGAGACAGCCCCAGCATTTT. This translates into CASSMTGGRQPQHF. The genes are TRBV7-9 and TRBJ1-5; 9 nucleotides match TRBD1. The CDR3 covers 14 residues. V dropped 5 bases and J dropped 7; count of bases not matched to a gene: 6. Germline values: CDR1 SEHNR, CDR2 FQNEAQ (reference sequence).

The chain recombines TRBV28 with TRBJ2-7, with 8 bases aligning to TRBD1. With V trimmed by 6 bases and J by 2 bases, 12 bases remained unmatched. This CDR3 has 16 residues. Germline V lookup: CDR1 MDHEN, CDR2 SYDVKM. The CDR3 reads CASSLDREFLTYEQYF. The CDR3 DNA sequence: TGTGCCAGCAGCTTGGACAGGGAATTCCTCACCTACGAGCAGTACTTC.

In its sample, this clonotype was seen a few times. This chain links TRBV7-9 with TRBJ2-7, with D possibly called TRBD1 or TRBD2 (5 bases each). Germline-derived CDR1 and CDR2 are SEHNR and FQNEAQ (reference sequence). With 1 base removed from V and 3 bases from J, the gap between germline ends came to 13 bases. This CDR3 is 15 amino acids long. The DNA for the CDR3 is TGTGCCAGCAGCTTAGATGGGGACGACTACTACGAGCAGTACTTC. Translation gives CASSLDGDDYYEQYF. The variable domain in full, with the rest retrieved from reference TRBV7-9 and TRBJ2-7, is DTGVSQNPRHKITKRGQNVTFRCDPISEHNRLYWYRQTLGQGPEFLTYFQNEAQLEKSRLLSDRFSAERPKGSFSTLEIQRTEQGDSAMYLCASSLDGDDYYEQYFGPGTRLTVT.

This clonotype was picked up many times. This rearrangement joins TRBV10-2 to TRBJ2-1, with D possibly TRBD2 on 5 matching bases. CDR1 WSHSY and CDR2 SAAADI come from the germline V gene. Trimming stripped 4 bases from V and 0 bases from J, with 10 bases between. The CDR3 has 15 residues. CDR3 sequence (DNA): TGCGCCAGCAGTGTGTTAGGGAGCTCCTACAATGAGCAGTTCTTC. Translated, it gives CASSVLGSSYNEQFF.

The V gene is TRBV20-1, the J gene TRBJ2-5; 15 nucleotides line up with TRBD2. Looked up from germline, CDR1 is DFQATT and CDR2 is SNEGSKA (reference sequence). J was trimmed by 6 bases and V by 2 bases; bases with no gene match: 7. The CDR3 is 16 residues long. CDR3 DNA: TGCAGTGCTAGATTTGGGACTAGCGGGGGGCCACAGACCCAGTACTTC. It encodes CSARFGTSGGPQTQYF.

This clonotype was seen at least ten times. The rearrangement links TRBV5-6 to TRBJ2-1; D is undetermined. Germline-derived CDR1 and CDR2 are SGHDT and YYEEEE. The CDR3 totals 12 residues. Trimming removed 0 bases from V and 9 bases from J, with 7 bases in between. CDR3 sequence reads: CASSLAVGEQFF. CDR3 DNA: TGTGCCAGCAGCTTGGCCGTGGGTGAGCAGTTCTTC.

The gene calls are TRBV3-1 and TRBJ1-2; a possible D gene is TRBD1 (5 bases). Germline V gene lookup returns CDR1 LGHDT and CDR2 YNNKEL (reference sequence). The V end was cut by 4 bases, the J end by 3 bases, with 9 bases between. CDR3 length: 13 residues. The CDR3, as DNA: TGTGCCAGCAGCCTGCGGACATACTATGGCTACACCTTC. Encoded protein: CASSLRTYYGYTF.

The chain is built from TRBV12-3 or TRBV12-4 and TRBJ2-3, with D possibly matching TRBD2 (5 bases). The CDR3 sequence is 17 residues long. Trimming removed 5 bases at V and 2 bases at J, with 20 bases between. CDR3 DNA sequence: TGTGCCAGCAGTCCCCGACAACCCGGTGGACTCACAGATACGCAGTATTTT. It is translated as CASSPRQPGGLTDTQYF.

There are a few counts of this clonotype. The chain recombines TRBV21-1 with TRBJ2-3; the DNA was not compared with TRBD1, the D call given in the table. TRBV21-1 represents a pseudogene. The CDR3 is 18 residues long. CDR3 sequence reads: CASSKAGQFVGGTDTQYF. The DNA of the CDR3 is TGTGCCAGCAGCAAAGCTGGGCAATTCGTTGGGGGAACAGATACGCAGTATTTT.

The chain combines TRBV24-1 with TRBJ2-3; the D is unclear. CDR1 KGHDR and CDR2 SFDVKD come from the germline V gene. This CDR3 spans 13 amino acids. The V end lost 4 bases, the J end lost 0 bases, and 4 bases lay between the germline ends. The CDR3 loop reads CATSEDSTDTQYF. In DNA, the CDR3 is TGTGCCACCAGTGAGGACAGCACAGATACGCAGTATTTT.

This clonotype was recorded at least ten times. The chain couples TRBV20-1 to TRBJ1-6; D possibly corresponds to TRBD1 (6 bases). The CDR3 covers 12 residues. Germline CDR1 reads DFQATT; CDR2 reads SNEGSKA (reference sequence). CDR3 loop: CSVVTGKSPLHF. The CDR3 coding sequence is TGCAGCGTTGTTACAGGGAAATCACCCCTCCACTTT.

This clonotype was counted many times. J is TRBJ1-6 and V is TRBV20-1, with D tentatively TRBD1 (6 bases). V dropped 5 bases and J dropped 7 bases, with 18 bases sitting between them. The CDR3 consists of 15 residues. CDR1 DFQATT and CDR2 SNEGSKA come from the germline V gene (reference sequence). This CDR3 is CSAGGGGVWNSPLHF. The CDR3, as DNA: TGCAGTGCTGGGGGAGGGGGGGTTTGGAATTCACCCCTCCACTTT.

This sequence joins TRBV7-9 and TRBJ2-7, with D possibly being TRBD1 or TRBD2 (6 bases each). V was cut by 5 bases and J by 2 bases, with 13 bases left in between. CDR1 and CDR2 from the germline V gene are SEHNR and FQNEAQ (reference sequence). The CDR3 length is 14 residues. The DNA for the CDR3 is TGTGCCAGCAGCCTGACCGGGGGCACCTACGAGCAGTACTTC. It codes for CASSLTGGTYEQYF.